The entry below gives a single TCR beta chain sequence along with its context. CDR1 SEHNR and CDR2 FQNEAQ come from the germline V gene (reference sequence). The germline V and J ends were trimmed by 4 bases and 1 base, with 14 bases remaining between them. The CDR3 length is 15 residues. The sample comes from a study of blood T cell repertoires in COVID-19. Per the study methods: Quantification of nucleated cells was approximated via reference gene primer amplification. Here immunoSEQ multiplex PCR was the method, and the copy in TCRdb shows in-frame clones only, minus some. The D gene and trimming were derived from the DNA, and the V and J assignments and clone size from that table. This sample yields under 300,000 clones, of which around 86% are seen a single time; around 2.2% belongs to the top ten.

The receptor was derived from a young man who had recovered from COVID-19. Sequencing was performed on peripheral blood. The chain uses TRBV7-9 and TRBJ2-7, with D unclear. The CDR3 coding sequence is TGTGCCAGCAGCTGGGCCGCCCTGCCGTCCTACGAGCAGTACTTC. Translated: CASSWAALPSYEQYF.